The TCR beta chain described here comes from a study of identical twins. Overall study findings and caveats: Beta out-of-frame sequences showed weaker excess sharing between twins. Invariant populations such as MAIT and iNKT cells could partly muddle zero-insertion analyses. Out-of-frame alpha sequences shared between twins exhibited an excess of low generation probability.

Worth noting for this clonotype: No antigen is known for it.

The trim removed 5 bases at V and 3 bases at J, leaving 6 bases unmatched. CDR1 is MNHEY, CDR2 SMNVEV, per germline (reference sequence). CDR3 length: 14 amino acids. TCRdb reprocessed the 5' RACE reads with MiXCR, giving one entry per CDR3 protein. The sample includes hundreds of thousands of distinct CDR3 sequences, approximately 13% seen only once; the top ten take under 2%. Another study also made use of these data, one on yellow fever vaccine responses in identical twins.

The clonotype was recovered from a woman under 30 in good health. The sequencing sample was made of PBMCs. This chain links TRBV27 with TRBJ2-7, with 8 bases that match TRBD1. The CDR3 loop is CASSHDRGGYEQYV. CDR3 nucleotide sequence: TGTGCCAGCAGTCACGACAGGGGAGGCTACGAGCAGTACGTC.